A selection of T cell receptor beta chains follows, all from one sample in a study of response to subunit inactivated influenza vaccine. Via MiXCR, TCRdb re-called the RT-PCR reads, giving one row per CDR3 protein. The data show almost 250,000 distinct CDR3 sequences, over 9% seen once. The material was non-naive T cells sorted from PBMCs, obtained around two weeks before vaccination. The source of these receptors is a man aged 45-60 years who received an inactivated influenza vaccine. CDR3s include the opening cysteine and the closing phenylalanine or tryptophan. The order of the fields is V gene, D gene, J gene, clone size, CDR3 protein, CDR3 DNA. D genes are given only for firm matches. Size values are once, few and many counts, or a class for expanded clones, and some rows have none.

v_call: TRBV7-2; d_call: NA; j_call: TRBJ2-1; clone_size: NA; cdr3_aa: CASSSDNYNEQFF; cdr3_nt: TGTGCCAGCAGCTCAGACAACTACAATGAGCAGTTCTTC
v_call: TRBV27; d_call: NA; j_call: TRBJ1-3; clone_size: NA; cdr3_aa: CASTSLTGGNTIYF; cdr3_nt: TGTGCCAGCACCTCTTTAACCGGTGGAAACACCATATATTTT
v_call: TRBV18; d_call: TRBD1; j_call: TRBJ1-1; clone_size: many; cdr3_aa: CASSKQGATNTEAFF; cdr3_nt: TGTGCCAGCTCAAAACAGGGGGCGACGAACACTGAAGCTTTCTTT
v_call: TRBV7-6; d_call: TRBD2; j_call: TRBJ2-5; clone_size: few; cdr3_aa: CASSLLGFSGGKETQYF; cdr3_nt: TGTGCCAGCAGCTTACTGGGGTTTAGCGGGGGAAAAGAGACCCAGTACTTC
v_call: TRBV19; d_call: NA; j_call: TRBJ2-5; clone_size: NA; cdr3_aa: CAPRGGDETQYF; cdr3_nt: TGTGCCCCAAGGGGGGGAGACGAGACCCAGTACTTC
v_call: TRBV12-3/TRBV12-4; d_call: NA; j_call: TRBJ1-1; clone_size: few; cdr3_aa: CASSFRDGNTEAFF; cdr3_nt: TGTGCCAGCAGTTTCCGGGACGGGAACACTGAAGCTTTCTTT
v_call: TRBV4-1; d_call: TRBD1; j_call: TRBJ2-1; clone_size: few; cdr3_aa: CASSQTVQGQSSYNEQFF; cdr3_nt: TGCGCCAGCAGCCAAACCGTACAGGGACAGAGCTCCTACAATGAGCAGTTCTTC
v_call: TRBV20-1; d_call: TRBD2; j_call: TRBJ2-1; clone_size: many; cdr3_aa: CSARDLTGLAGGEQFF; cdr3_nt: TGCAGTGCTAGAGACTTAACGGGACTAGCGGGAGGTGAGCAGTTCTTC
v_call: TRBV6-5; d_call: NA; j_call: TRBJ2-2; clone_size: few; cdr3_aa: CASSYSPGATGELFF; cdr3_nt: TGTGCCAGCAGTTACTCTCCGGGGGCCACCGGGGAGCTGTTTTTT
v_call: TRBV12-3/TRBV12-4; d_call: NA; j_call: TRBJ2-5; clone_size: many; cdr3_aa: CASSPSLTQYF; cdr3_nt: TGTGCCAGCAGTCCCTCCTTGACCCAGTACTTC
v_call: TRBV5-1; d_call: NA; j_call: TRBJ2-5; clone_size: NA; cdr3_aa: CASSPSLQETQYF; cdr3_nt: TGCGCCAGCAGCCCCTCCCTCCAGGAGACCCAGTACTTC
v_call: TRBV20-1; d_call: NA; j_call: TRBJ2-7; clone_size: many; cdr3_aa: CSAMVLAGGIHSYEQYF; cdr3_nt: TGCAGTGCTATGGTATTGGCGGGCGGAATCCACTCCTACGAGCAGTACTTC
v_call: TRBV20-1; d_call: TRBD2; j_call: TRBJ2-1; clone_size: NA; cdr3_aa: CSAEPGTSGRVNEQFF; cdr3_nt: TGCAGTGCTGAGCCCGGGACTAGCGGGAGAGTGAATGAGCAGTTCTTC
v_call: TRBV7-8; d_call: NA; j_call: TRBJ2-7; clone_size: few; cdr3_aa: CASSLGSAGYEQYF; cdr3_nt: TGTGCCAGCAGCTTAGGGTCGGCAGGCTACGAGCAGTACTTC
v_call: TRBV9; d_call: NA; j_call: TRBJ2-1; clone_size: NA; cdr3_aa: CASSAQPGTNEQFF; cdr3_nt: TGTGCCAGCAGCGCCCAACCCGGGACCAATGAGCAGTTCTTC
v_call: TRBV6-1; d_call: TRBD1; j_call: TRBJ2-7; clone_size: NA; cdr3_aa: CASRSPPPGQDCYEQYF; cdr3_nt: TGTGCCAGCAGGTCCCCCCCTCCGGGACAGGACTGTTACGAGCAGTACTTC
v_call: TRBV28; d_call: NA; j_call: TRBJ1-2; clone_size: NA; cdr3_aa: CASSGDATSAGYTF; cdr3_nt: TGTGCCAGCAGTGGGGACGCAACTTCAGCGGGCTACACCTTC
v_call: TRBV6-5; d_call: NA; j_call: TRBJ1-1; clone_size: few; cdr3_aa: CASSYRLVGRRYTEAFF; cdr3_nt: TGTGCCAGCAGTTACCGACTAGTTGGCAGGCGTTACACTGAAGCTTTCTTT
v_call: TRBV9; d_call: TRBD1; j_call: TRBJ1-1; clone_size: NA; cdr3_aa: CASSARQGMGTEAFF; cdr3_nt: TGTGCCAGCAGCGCTAGACAGGGGATGGGCACTGAAGCTTTCTTT
v_call: TRBV30; d_call: TRBD1; j_call: TRBJ2-7; clone_size: few; cdr3_aa: CAWSVQGDEQYF; cdr3_nt: TGTGCCTGGAGTGTGCAGGGGGACGAGCAGTACTTC
v_call: TRBV5-1; d_call: NA; j_call: TRBJ2-5; clone_size: NA; cdr3_aa: CASSLAGGTGQETQYF; cdr3_nt: TGCGCCAGCAGCTTGGCCGGCGGGACGGGCCAAGAGACCCAGTACTTC
v_call: TRBV27; d_call: TRBD1; j_call: TRBJ2-7; clone_size: NA; cdr3_aa: CASSYRQGYEQYF; cdr3_nt: TGTGCCAGCAGTTATAGACAGGGGTACGAGCAGTACTTC
v_call: TRBV19; d_call: NA; j_call: TRBJ2-7; clone_size: NA; cdr3_aa: CASSINGAYEQYF; cdr3_nt: TGTGCCAGTAGTATCAACGGAGCCTACGAGCAGTACTTC
v_call: TRBV18; d_call: NA; j_call: TRBJ1-3; clone_size: NA; cdr3_aa: CASSPPLGAATGNTIYF; cdr3_nt: TGTGCCAGCTCACCACCGTTGGGGGCTGCCACGGGAAACACCATATATTTT
v_call: TRBV6-1; d_call: NA; j_call: TRBJ2-2; clone_size: NA; cdr3_aa: CASSGFSGELFF; cdr3_nt: TGTGCCAGCAGTGGTTTCTCCGGGGAGCTGTTTTTT
v_call: TRBV28; d_call: NA; j_call: TRBJ1-4; clone_size: few; cdr3_aa: CASTTPGLGEKLFF; cdr3_nt: TGTGCCAGCACTACTCCAGGGTTAGGGGAAAAACTGTTTTTT
v_call: TRBV11-2; d_call: NA; j_call: TRBJ1-4; clone_size: NA; cdr3_aa: CASSSLQGGGTGKLFF; cdr3_nt: TGTGCCAGCAGCTCACTACAGGGAGGGGGGACTGGAAAACTGTTTTTT
v_call: TRBV9; d_call: NA; j_call: TRBJ2-5; clone_size: few; cdr3_aa: CASSVGPATQETQYF; cdr3_nt: TGTGCCAGCAGCGTAGGCCCCGCGACCCAAGAGACCCAGTACTTC
v_call: TRBV7-9; d_call: NA; j_call: TRBJ2-2; clone_size: NA; cdr3_aa: CASSLFLTGELFF; cdr3_nt: TGTGCCAGCAGCTTATTTCTTACCGGGGAGCTGTTTTTT
v_call: TRBV2; d_call: NA; j_call: TRBJ2-6; clone_size: NA; cdr3_aa: CASKGGDGSSGANVLTF; cdr3_nt: TGTGCCAGCAAGGGGGGTGACGGCTCCTCTGGGGCCAACGTCCTGACTTTC
v_call: TRBV12-3/TRBV12-4; d_call: NA; j_call: TRBJ2-7; clone_size: many; cdr3_aa: CASSLALSGRSYEQYF; cdr3_nt: TGTGCCAGCAGTTTAGCGCTTTCGGGGCGGTCCTACGAGCAGTACTTC
v_call: TRBV29-1; d_call: TRBD1; j_call: TRBJ2-5; clone_size: few; cdr3_aa: CSVGGYRGAPETQYF; cdr3_nt: TGCAGCGTTGGTGGGTACAGGGGGGCCCCAGAGACCCAGTACTTC
v_call: TRBV7-2; d_call: NA; j_call: TRBJ2-7; clone_size: NA; cdr3_aa: CASSYRAGNEQYF; cdr3_nt: TGTGCCAGCAGCTACAGGGCCGGCAACGAGCAGTACTTC
v_call: TRBV5-1; d_call: NA; j_call: TRBJ1-2; clone_size: few; cdr3_aa: CASSGGMGQSYGYTF; cdr3_nt: TGCGCCAGCAGCGGGGGAATGGGGCAGAGTTATGGCTACACCTTC
v_call: TRBV20-1; d_call: NA; j_call: TRBJ1-5; clone_size: NA; cdr3_aa: CSARRTGQKPQHF; cdr3_nt: TGCAGTGCTCGCCGGACGGGTCAAAAGCCCCAGCATTTT
v_call: TRBV20-1; d_call: TRBD2; j_call: TRBJ2-3; clone_size: NA; cdr3_aa: CSAPSGSLADTQYF; cdr3_nt: TGCAGTGCTCCTAGCGGGAGCCTCGCAGATACGCAGTATTTT
v_call: TRBV28; d_call: NA; j_call: TRBJ1-5; clone_size: few; cdr3_aa: CASSLAGQPQHF; cdr3_nt: TGTGCCAGCAGTTTAGCGGGTCAGCCCCAGCATTTT
v_call: TRBV5-5; d_call: NA; j_call: TRBJ2-7; clone_size: few; cdr3_aa: CASSLEGRSVVRGQYF; cdr3_nt: TGTGCCAGCAGCTTGGAGGGACGGAGCGTTGTACGAGGGCAGTACTTC
v_call: TRBV29-1; d_call: NA; j_call: TRBJ1-1; clone_size: many; cdr3_aa: CSVRGNTEAFF; cdr3_nt: TGCAGCGTCCGGGGGAACACTGAAGCTTTCTTT
v_call: TRBV5-6; d_call: NA; j_call: TRBJ2-6; clone_size: many; cdr3_aa: CASSTGLGANVLTF; cdr3_nt: TGTGCCAGCAGCACAGGGTTAGGGGCCAACGTCCTGACTTTC
v_call: TRBV28; d_call: TRBD1; j_call: TRBJ2-7; clone_size: NA; cdr3_aa: CASSSSPDRGLAEQYF; cdr3_nt: TGTGCCAGCAGTTCATCCCCGGACAGGGGCCTGGCCGAGCAGTACTTC
v_call: TRBV7-2; d_call: TRBD1; j_call: TRBJ1-2; clone_size: few; cdr3_aa: CASSLMGQSVIGYTF; cdr3_nt: TGTGCCAGCAGCTTAATGGGACAGAGCGTGATAGGCTACACCTTC
v_call: TRBV4-1; d_call: TRBD1; j_call: TRBJ2-2; clone_size: many; cdr3_aa: CASSLEDRGVWTGELFF; cdr3_nt: TGCGCCAGCAGCCTTGAGGACAGGGGGGTATGGACCGGGGAGCTGTTTTTT
v_call: TRBV12-3/TRBV12-4; d_call: NA; j_call: TRBJ1-1; clone_size: NA; cdr3_aa: CASSVDLPGTEAFF; cdr3_nt: TGTGCCAGCAGTGTGGACCTTCCGGGGACTGAAGCTTTCTTT
v_call: TRBV20-1; d_call: NA; j_call: TRBJ1-2; clone_size: NA; cdr3_aa: CSARDSQPSGYGYTF; cdr3_nt: TGCAGTGCTAGAGATAGTCAGCCGTCGGGCTATGGCTACACCTTC
v_call: TRBV11-1; d_call: NA; j_call: TRBJ2-4; clone_size: NA; cdr3_aa: CASAGDGNIQYF; cdr3_nt: TGTGCCAGCGCCGGCGACGGAAACATTCAGTACTTC